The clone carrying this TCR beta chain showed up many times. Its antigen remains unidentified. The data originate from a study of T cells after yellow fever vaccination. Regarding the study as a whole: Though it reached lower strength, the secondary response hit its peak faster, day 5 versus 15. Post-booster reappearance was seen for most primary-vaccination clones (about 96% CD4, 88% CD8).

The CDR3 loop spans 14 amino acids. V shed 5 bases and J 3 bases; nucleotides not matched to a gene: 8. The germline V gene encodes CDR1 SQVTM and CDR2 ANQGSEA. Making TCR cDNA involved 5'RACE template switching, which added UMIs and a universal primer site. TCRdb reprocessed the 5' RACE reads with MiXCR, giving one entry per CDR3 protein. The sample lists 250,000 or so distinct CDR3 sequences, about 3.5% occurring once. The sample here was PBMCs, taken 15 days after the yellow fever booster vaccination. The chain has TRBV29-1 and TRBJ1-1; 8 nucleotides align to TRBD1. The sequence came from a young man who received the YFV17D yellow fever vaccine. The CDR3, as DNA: TGCAGCGTTTCGCGACAGGGGAGGGACACTGAAGCTTTCTTT. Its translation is CSVSRQGRDTEAFF. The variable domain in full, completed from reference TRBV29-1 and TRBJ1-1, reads SAVISQKPSRDICQRGTSLTIQCQVDSQVTMMFWYRQQPGQSLTLIATANQGSEATYESGFVIDKFPISRPNLTFSTLTVSNMSPEDSSIYLCSVSRQGRDTEAFFGQGTRLTVV.